This record looks at one T cell receptor beta chain sequence and its context. Measured with immunoSEQ multiplex PCR; TCRdb has only the in-frame clones, and not every one. Of roughly 110,000 clones detected, 55% to 75% appear once; the ten largest clones hold 37%. The entry originates in a study of cytotoxic CD8 clonotypes in ibrutinib-treated CLL. Trimming left V 5 bases short and J 5 bases short, with 16 bases between. The CDR3 loop spans 16 amino acids. CDR1 is SGHVS and CDR2 is FQNEAQ in the germline V gene. The sequence came from a human donor with chronic lymphocytic leukemia. V is TRBV7-8 and J is TRBJ1-6; tentatively, D is TRBD1 (5 bases). The sample consisted of PBMCs, taken after 24 months of ibrutinib treatment. The CDR3 is CASSTLAGNNNSPLHF. The CDR3 DNA reads TGTGCCAGCAGCACTCTCGCAGGGAATAATAATTCACCCCTCCACTTT.